This paragraph reports one T cell receptor (beta chain). Tumor samples were taken before definitive surgery or chemotherapy. Deletions cut 4 bases from V and 6 bases from J, with 17 bases between. This CDR3 spans 15 amino acids. Germline V CDR1 and CDR2: SGHDT, YYEEEE. This entry comes from a study of high-grade serous ovarian cancer treatment subgroups. Profiled with immunoSEQ multiplex PCR; TCRdb holds only in-frame clones, not every one. The repertoire holds some 7,000 clones, with approximately 72% as singletons. This sequence was found in a human donor with high-grade serous ovarian cancer. The chain is built from TRBV5-6 and TRBJ1-5, with D unclear. The sequencing sample was made of tumor tissue. The CDR3 reads CASSLLGQVGQPQHF. The CDR3 DNA sequence: TGTGCCAGCAGCCTTCTAGGGCAGGTGGGTCAGCCCCAGCATTTT.